This T cell receptor beta chain is drawn from a study of identical twins. With template switching, a universal primer site was added, and the cDNA carried unique molecular identifiers. TCRdb redid the calling of the 5' RACE reads with MiXCR, one entry per CDR3 protein. The sample shows approximately 500,000 distinct CDR3 sequences, roughly 15% of them seen only once. CDR1 is LGHDT and CDR2 is YNNKEL in the germline V gene (reference sequence). CDR3 size: 17 residues. With 3 bases clipped from V and 7 bases from J, the junction kept 7 bases outside the gene matches. The same sample was also studied in work on yellow fever vaccine responses in identical twins.

Sequences were obtained from CD4+ T cells sorted from blood. This TCR came from a woman under 30 in good health. The genes are TRBV3-1 and TRBJ2-1; TRBD2 matches at 15 bases. The CDR3 DNA reads TGTGCCAGCAGCCAGCAACCGGGACTAGCGGGAGGTAATGAGCAGTTCTTC. Translation gives CASSQQPGLAGGNEQFF.